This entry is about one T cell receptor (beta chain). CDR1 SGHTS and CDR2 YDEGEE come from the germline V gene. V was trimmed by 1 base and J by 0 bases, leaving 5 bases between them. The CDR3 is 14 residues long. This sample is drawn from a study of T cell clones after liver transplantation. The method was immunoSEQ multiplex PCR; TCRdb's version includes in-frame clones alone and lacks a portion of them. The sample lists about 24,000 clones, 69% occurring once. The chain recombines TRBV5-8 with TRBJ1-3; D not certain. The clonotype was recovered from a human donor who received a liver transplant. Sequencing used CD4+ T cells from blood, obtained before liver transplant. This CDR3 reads CASSLRRSGNTIYF. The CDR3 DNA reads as TGTGCCAGCAGCTTGCGGCGCTCTGGAAACACCATATATTTT. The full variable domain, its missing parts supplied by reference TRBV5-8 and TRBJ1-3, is EAGVTQSPTHLIKTRGQQATLRCSPISGHTSVYWYQQALGLGLQFLLWYDEGEERNRGNFPPRFSGRQFPNYSSELNVNALELEDSALYLCASSLRRSGNTIYFGEGSWLTVV.